Reported below is one T cell receptor beta chain. There is no known antigen for this receptor. Per-nucleotide qualities are absent, and no much larger clonotype sits a single base away. Donors formed part of the validation cohort, which comprised about 120 subjects and was distinct from the first cohort of under 800 subjects. The library was prepared using the immunoSEQ multiplex PCR assay. The authors processed their data as follows. A statistical classification framework was built to diagnose cytomegalovirus status from the catalog of TCR beta chain sequences. Imported from immuneACCESS, the table was reduced by TCRdb to in-frame sequences with V and J called. These copies leave out some clones; in studies compared against another copy, an unresolved V gene accounts for under half, and the cause of the remainder is not known. That table supplies the V and J calls and clone size; D and trimming were determined from the DNA. The sample contains about 120,000 clones, 85% to 90% of them found a single time. 0.95% to 1.3% of the sample rests with the top ten.

The data belong to a study of cytomegalovirus exposure and HLA in healthy donors (dated by TCRdb to between 2016 and 2019). Study-wide context: The 500 to 800 repertoires of the first cohort and the 95 to 150 validation repertoires were produced on the same platform, according to a later analysis. To predict cytomegalovirus infection status, the study combined high-throughput TCR immunosequencing, statistical association of individual TCRs with disease status, and machine learning. The study aimed to test whether cataloging public T cell receptors could reveal signatures of past pathogen exposure. Along with the roughly 670-subject first cohort, a separate validation cohort of about 110 different subjects was used.

What the research found in general, with its limitations: In vitro tests confirmed that a few of the cytomegalovirus-associated TCR beta chains recognize cytomegalovirus antigens. Of the cluster scores, approximately 95% were above 0 in a later analysis, which found that TCRs clustered in the first cohort also tended to co-occur in the 120 validation repertoires. The authors suggested that the approach could potentially be generalized to other disease states and immunological phenotypes. The study listed 150 to 200 TCR beta chains as associated with cytomegalovirus. Cytomegalovirus status was reported to be diagnosed by the classifier with high specificity and sensitivity in both the original and validation cohorts. While some public TCRs were present in many individuals, most TCR sequences turned up only very rarely across donors. All 120 or so repertoires were used to score co-occurrence in the validation cohort in a later analysis, because that analysis had no HLA typing for the cohort.

The germline V gene encodes CDR1 MGHRA and CDR2 YSYEKL. The CDR3 numbers 20 residues from cysteine through phenylalanine. Just the 60-base CDR3 DNA is kept, in frame starting at base 1. Compared with germline, V lacks 0 bases and J lacks 1 base; bases without a gene match: 13. The source material was PBMCs. The chain uses TRBV4-1 and TRBJ1-2, and 11 junction bases match TRBD1. The sequence came from a woman aged 18-29 years in good health and CMV-seronegative. CDR3 protein: CASSQEKRTGGATFNYGYTF. The DNA sequence reads TGCGCCAGCAGCCAAGAAAAAAGGACAGGGGGCGCGACTTTTAACTATGGCTACACCTTC.